This TCR beta chain emerged from a study of cytomegalovirus exposure and HLA in healthy donors. Study-wide findings and caveats: First-cohort TCR clusters were later found to tend to co-occur in the roughly 130 validation repertoires. A few CMV-associated chains were confirmed in vitro to be specific for CMV antigens. Cytomegalovirus-associated TCR beta chains were listed, numbering 150 to 200. High sensitivity and specificity were reportedly achieved when the classifier diagnosed cytomegalovirus status.

This clone was seen a handful of times. Antigen specificity is unknown. Other DNA sequences in this sample translate to the same CDR3. The repertoire was sequenced with immunoSEQ multiplex PCR; TCRdb's copy has only in-frame clones and lacks some. The sample includes some 90,000 clones, 95% to 98% of them seen just once. CDR1 is LGHNA and CDR2 is YNFKEQ in the germline V gene. This CDR3 has 16 amino acids. The V and J ends lost 4 bases and 6 bases, in that order; junction bases with no gene match: 10. This sequence originates from a man younger than 35 in good health and CMV-seronegative. Sequencing was performed on PBMCs. This chain joins TRBV4-2 and TRBJ2-3; 10 bases are a match to TRBD2. In nucleotides, the CDR3 is TGTGCCAGCAGCCTCCCGGGACTAGCGTTCTGGGATACGCAGTATTTT. Amino acid sequence: CASSLPGLAFWDTQYF.